The source of this T cell receptor (beta chain) is a study of Graves' ophthalmopathy and Graves' hyperthyroidism. Study-wide points: Sensitivity reached roughly 71% and specificity about 72% when the model predicted ophthalmopathy progression.

Trimming removed 0 bases at V and 3 bases at J, with 9 bases between. The CDR3 loop spans 14 amino acids. The germline V gene has CDR1 LGHNA and CDR2 YSLEER. Amplified TCR beta CDR3 regions were obtained using RNA transcripts as template. First-round RT-PCR relied on HTBI primers, and a second-round multiplex PCR came next. TCRdb ran MiXCR on the multiplex PCR reads and lists one entry per CDR3 protein. The data contain over a million distinct CDR3 sequences, 35% to 40% of them singletons. Patients were diagnosed from clinical symptoms, serum thyroxine, TRAb, thyroid ultrasound and orbital computed tomography. This clonotype was detected many times. No antigen is known for it.

This clonotype originated in an adult man with Graves' hyperthyroidism. Input material: peripheral blood or thyroid tissue (not recorded which). The V gene is TRBV4-3, the J gene TRBJ2-7; TRBD2 might be the D (7 bases). CDR3 residues: CASSQDRGGYEQYF. The CDR3 nucleotides read TGCGCCAGCAGCCAAGATAGGGGGGGCTACGAGCAGTACTTC.